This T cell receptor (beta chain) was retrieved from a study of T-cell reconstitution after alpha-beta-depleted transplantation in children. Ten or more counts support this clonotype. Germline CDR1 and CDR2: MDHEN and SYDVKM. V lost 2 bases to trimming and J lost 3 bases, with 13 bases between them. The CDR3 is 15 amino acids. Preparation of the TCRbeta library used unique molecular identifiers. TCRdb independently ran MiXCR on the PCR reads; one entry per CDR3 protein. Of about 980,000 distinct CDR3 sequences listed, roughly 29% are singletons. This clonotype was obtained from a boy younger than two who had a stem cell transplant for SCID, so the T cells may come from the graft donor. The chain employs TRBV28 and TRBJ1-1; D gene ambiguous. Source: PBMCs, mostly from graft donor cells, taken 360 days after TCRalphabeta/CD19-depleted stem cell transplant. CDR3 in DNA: TGTGCCAGCAGTTTAGAGGCGGGCGGATACACTGAAGCTTTCTTT. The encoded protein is CASSLEAGGYTEAFF. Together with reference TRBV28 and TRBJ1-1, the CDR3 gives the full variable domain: DVKVTQSSRYLVKRTGEKVFLECVQDMDHENMFWYRQDPGLGLRLIYFSYDVKMKEKGDIPEGYSVSREKKERFSLILESASTNQTSMYLCASSLEAGGYTEAFFGQGTRLTVV.